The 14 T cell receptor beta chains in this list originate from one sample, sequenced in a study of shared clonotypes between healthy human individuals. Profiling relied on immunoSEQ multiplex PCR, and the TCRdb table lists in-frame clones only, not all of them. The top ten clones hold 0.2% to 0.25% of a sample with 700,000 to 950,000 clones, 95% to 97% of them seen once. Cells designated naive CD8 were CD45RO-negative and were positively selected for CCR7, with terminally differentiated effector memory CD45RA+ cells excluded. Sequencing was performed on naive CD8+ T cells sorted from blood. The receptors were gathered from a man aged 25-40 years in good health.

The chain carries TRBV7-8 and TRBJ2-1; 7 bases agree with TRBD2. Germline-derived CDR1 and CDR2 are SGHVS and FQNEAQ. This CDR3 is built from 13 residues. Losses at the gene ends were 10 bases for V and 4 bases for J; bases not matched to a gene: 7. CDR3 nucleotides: TGTGCCACGCGGACTAGAGATTACAATGAGCAGTTCTTC. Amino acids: CATRTRDYNEQFF.

CDR3 residues: CASSQDLWGGVLHEKLFF. CDR3 DNA: TGCGCCAGCAGCCAAGATTTGTGGGGTGGGGTGCTACATGAAAAACTGTTTTTT. J is TRBJ1-4 and V is TRBV4-1; D remains unclear. Germline V gives CDR1 MGHRA, CDR2 YSYEKL. The CDR3 loop spans 18 amino acids. Deletions cut 0 bases from V and 6 bases from J, with 20 bases between.

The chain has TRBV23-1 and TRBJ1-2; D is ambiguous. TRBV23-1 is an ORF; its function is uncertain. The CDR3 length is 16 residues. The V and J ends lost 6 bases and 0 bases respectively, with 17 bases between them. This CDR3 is CASSHPSPSANYGYTF. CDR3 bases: TGCGCCAGCAGCCATCCGAGTCCGTCAGCTAACTATGGCTACACCTTC.

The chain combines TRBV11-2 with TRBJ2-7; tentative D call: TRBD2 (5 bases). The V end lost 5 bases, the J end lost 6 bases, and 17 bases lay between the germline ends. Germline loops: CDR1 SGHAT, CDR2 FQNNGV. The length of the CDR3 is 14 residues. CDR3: CASSPREGPIEQYF. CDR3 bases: TGTGCCAGCAGCCCCCGGGAAGGACCGATCGAGCAGTACTTC.

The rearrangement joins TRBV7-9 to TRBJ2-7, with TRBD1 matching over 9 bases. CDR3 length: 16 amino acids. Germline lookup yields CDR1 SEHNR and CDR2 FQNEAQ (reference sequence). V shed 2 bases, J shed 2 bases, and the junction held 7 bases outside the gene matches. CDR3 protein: CASSLTRGDRAYEQYF. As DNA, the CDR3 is TGTGCCAGCAGCTTAACTAGGGGGGACAGGGCCTACGAGCAGTACTTC.

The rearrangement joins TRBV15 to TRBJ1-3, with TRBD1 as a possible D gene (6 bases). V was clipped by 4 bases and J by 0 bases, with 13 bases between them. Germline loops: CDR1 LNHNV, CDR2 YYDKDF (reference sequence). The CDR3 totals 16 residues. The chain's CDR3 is CATSTGTSGSGNTIYF. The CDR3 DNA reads TGTGCCACCAGCACCGGGACATCCGGCTCTGGAAACACCATATATTTT.

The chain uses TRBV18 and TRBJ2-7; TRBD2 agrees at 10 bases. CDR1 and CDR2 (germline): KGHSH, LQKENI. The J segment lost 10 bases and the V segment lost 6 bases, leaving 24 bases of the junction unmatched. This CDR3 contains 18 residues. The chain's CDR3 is CASSDSGLATTPQHRQYF. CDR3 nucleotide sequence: TGTGCCAGCTCCGATTCGGGACTAGCGACAACCCCACAACACCGACAGTACTTC.

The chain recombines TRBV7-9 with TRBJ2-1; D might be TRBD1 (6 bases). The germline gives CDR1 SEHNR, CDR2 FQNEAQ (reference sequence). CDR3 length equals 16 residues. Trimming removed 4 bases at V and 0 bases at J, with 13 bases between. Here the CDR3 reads CASSSRDIGSYNEQFF. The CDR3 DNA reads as TGTGCCAGCAGCTCCCGGGACATAGGCTCCTACAATGAGCAGTTCTTC.

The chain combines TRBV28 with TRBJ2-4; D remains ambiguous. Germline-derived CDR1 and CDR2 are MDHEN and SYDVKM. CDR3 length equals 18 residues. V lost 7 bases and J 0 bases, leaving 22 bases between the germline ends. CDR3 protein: CASNNRLTRKLAKNIQYF. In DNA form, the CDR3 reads TGTGCCAGCAACAACCGCTTAACCCGGAAACTAGCCAAAAACATTCAGTACTTC.

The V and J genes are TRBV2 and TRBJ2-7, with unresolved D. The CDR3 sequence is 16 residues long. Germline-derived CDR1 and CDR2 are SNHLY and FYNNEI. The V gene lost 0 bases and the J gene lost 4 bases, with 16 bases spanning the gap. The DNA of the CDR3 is TGTGCCAGCAGTGAAGCGAGTGACTCCTTTTCGTACGAGCAGTACTTC. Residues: CASSEASDSFSYEQYF. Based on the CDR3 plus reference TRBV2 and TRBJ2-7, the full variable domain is EPEVTQTPSHQVTQMGQEVILRCVPISNHLYFYWYRQILGQKVEFLVSFYNNEISEKSEIFDDQFSVERPDGSNFTLKIRSTKLEDSAMYFCASSEASDSFSYEQYFGPGTRLTVT.

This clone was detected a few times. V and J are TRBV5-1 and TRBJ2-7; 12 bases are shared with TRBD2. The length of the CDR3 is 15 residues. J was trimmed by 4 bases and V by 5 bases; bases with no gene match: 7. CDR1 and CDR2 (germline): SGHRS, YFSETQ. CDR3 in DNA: TGCGCCAGCAGTCTGACTAGCGGGAGTTATTACGAGCAGTACTTC. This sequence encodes CASSLTSGSYYEQYF.

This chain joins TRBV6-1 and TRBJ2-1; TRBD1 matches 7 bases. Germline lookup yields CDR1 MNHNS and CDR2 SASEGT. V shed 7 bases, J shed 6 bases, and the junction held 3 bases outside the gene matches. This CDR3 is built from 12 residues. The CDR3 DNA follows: TGTGCCAGCACGGGACAGCTCAATGAGCAGTTCTTC. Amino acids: CASTGQLNEQFF.

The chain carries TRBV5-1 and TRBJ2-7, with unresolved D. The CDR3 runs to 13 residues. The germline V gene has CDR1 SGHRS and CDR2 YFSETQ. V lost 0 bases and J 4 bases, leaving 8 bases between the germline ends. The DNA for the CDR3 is TGCGCCAGCAGCTTGGCCTTGGGGTACGAGCAGTACTTC. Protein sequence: CASSLALGYEQYF.

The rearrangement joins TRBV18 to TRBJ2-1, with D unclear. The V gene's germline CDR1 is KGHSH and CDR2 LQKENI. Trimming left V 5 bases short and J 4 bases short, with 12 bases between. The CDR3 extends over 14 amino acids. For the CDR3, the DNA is TGTGCCAGCTCAAAAGGCTCCGTTTACAATGAGCAGTTCTTC. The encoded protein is CASSKGSVYNEQFF.